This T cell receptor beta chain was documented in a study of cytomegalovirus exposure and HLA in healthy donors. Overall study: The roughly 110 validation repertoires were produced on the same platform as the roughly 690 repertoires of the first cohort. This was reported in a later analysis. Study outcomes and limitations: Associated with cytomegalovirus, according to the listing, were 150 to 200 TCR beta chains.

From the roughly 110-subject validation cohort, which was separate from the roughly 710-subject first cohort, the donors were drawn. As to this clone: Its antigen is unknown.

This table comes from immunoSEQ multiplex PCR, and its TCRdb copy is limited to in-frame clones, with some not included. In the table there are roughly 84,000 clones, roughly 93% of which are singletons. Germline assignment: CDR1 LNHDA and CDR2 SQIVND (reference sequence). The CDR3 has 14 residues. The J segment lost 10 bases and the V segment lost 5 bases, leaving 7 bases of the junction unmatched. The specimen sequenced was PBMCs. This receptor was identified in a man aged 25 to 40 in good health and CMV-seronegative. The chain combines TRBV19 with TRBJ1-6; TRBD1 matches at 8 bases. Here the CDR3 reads CASSAGQGISPLHF. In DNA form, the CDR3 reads TGTGCCAGTAGTGCCGGACAGGGAATCTCACCCCTCCACTTT.